This record covers a single TCR beta chain. These data belong to a study of cytomegalovirus exposure and HLA in healthy donors. Germline V gene sequence: CDR1 MDHEN, CDR2 SYDVKM. CDR3 length: 12 amino acids. Trimming pared 8 bases from V and 1 base from J, leaving 8 bases between. PCR used 60 Vbeta primers and 13 Jbeta primers. The table came from immunoSEQ multiplex PCR; TCRdb's copy has only in-frame clones and leaves some out. Counted here are more than 95,000 clones, less than 80% occurring once; the ten biggest clones make up roughly 2%. The chain has TRBV28 and TRBJ1-2; TRBD1 might be the D (6 bases). Specimen: PBMCs. The TCR originated in a man aged 45-65 years in good health and CMV-seronegative. As DNA, the CDR3 is TGTGCCAGCTTACAGGGTAACTATGGCTACACCTTC. Protein sequence: CASLQGNYGYTF.